These 5 T cell receptor beta chains share one sample of origin, sequenced in a study of OX40 agonist ivuxolimab in advanced cancers. Sequencing used immunoSEQ multiplex PCR; TCRdb keeps in-frame clones, though not all of them. The sample includes roughly 60,000 clones, approximately 94% of them seen just once. The sequences come from CD4+ or CD8+ T cells sorted from blood, collected in a trial of the OX40 agonist ivuxolimab. Source of these receptors: an adult with an advanced solid tumor such as melanoma, head and neck, liver or kidney cancer.

The chain employs TRBV7-2 and TRBJ2-1; 9 positions match TRBD2. Trimming removed 1 base from V and 8 bases from J; junction bases left unmatched: 9. This CDR3 region has 16 residues. Germline lookup yields CDR1 SGHTA and CDR2 FQGNSA. The DNA for the CDR3 is TGTGCCAGCAGCTTAGTCGGCGGGAGGGCCGTCGATGAGCAGTTCTTC. This gives the protein CASSLVGGRAVDEQFF.

This chain joins TRBV7-6 and TRBJ2-7, with TRBD1 matching 7 bases. Unmatched junction bases numbered 9, after V lost 5 bases and J lost 2 bases. The CDR3 covers 15 residues. Germline V gene sequence: CDR1 SGHVS, CDR2 FNYEAQ. The CDR3 nucleotides read TGTGCCAGCAGCCCAAGACAGGGTCGGACCTACGAGCAGTACTTC. It is translated as CASSPRQGRTYEQYF.

V gene TRBV29-1 combines with J gene TRBJ2-4, with 7 bases that match TRBD2. Losses at the gene ends were 2 bases for V and 1 base for J; bases not matched to a gene: 5. The CDR3 contains 15 residues. Germline CDR1 SQVTM, CDR2 ANQGSEA. CDR3 sequence: CSVELGGRAKNIQYF. In DNA form, the CDR3 reads TGCAGCGTTGAATTGGGAGGGAGGGCCAAAAACATTCAGTACTTC.

This chain joins TRBV6-5 and TRBJ1-1, with a weak D call TRBD1 (6 bases). The length of the CDR3 is 12 residues. V lost 5 bases to trimming and J lost 11 bases, with 15 bases between them. CDR1 MNHEY and CDR2 SVGAGI come from the germline V gene. CDR3 loop: CASSPLRRGAFF. The DNA of the CDR3 is TGTGCCAGCAGTCCCCTTAGAAGGGGGGCTTTCTTT.

V is TRBV4-1 and J is TRBJ2-7; 11 positions match TRBD2. Germline loops: CDR1 MGHRA, CDR2 YSYEKL. The trim removed 3 bases at V and 0 bases at J, leaving 1 base unmatched. CDR3 length: 15 amino acids. The CDR3, as DNA: TGCGCCAGCAGCCATACTAGCGGGGGCTCCTACGAGCAGTACTTC. Protein sequence: CASSHTSGGSYEQYF.